The TCR beta chain described here comes from a study of response to subunit inactivated influenza vaccine. Broader study findings: Authors suggested each seasonal influenza vaccination recruits few new T cells.

MiXCR was run by TCRdb on the RT-PCR reads, yielding one entry per CDR3 protein. Among a few hundred thousand distinct CDR3 sequences, about 20% were seen once, and the ten largest hold about a tenth. This clonotype turned up a few times. Its antigen is undetermined. CDR3 length equals 14 residues. The ends were cut back, 1 base at V and 7 bases at J, with 13 bases in the middle. CDR1 and CDR2 from the germline V gene are SGHTA and FQGNSA. This TCR was sampled from a man between 50 and 69 years old who received an inactivated influenza vaccine. The specimen comprised PBMCs from blood, sampled less than 22 months after vaccination. The rearrangement uses TRBV7-2 and TRBJ1-2, with D uncertain. CDR3 loop: CASSLGIGYLGYTF. CDR3 nucleotide sequence: TGTGCCAGCAGCTTAGGGATAGGGTACCTTGGCTACACCTTC.